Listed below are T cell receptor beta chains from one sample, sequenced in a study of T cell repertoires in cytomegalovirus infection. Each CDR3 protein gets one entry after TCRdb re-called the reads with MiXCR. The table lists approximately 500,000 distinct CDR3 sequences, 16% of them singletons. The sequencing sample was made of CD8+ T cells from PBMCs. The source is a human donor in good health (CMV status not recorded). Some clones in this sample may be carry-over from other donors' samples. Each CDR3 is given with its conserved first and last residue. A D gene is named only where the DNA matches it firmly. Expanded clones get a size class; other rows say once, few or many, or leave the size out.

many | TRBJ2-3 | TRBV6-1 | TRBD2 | CASSGKKLRTSGESTDTQYF | TGTGCCAGCAGTGGCAAAAAACTGCGGACTAGCGGGGAAAGCACAGATACGCAGTATTTT
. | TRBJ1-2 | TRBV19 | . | CATLSRGYGYTF | TGTGCCACCTTAAGCAGGGGCTATGGCTACACCTTC
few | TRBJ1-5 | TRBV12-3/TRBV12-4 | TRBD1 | CASSLRQGGGPQHF | TGTGCCAGCAGCCTAAGACAGGGTGGTGGGCCCCAGCATTTT
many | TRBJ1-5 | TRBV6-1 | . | CASNGQPQHF | TGTGCCAGCAATGGTCAGCCCCAGCATTTT
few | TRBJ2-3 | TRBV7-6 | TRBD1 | CASTPSTGGTDTQYF | TGTGCCAGCACCCCATCAACAGGGGGCACAGATACGCAGTATTTT
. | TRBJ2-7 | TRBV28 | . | CASSLKISSYEQYF | TGTGCCAGCAGTTTAAAAATTAGCAGCTACGAGCAGTACTTC
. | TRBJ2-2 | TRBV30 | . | CAWSLGELFF | TGTGCCTGGAGTCTCGGGGAGCTGTTTTTT
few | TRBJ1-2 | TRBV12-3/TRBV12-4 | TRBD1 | CASSVGQGFGYTF | TGTGCCAGCAGTGTGGGACAGGGGTTTGGCTACACCTTC
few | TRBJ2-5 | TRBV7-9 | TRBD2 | CASSFWAGGSQETQYF | TGTGCCAGCAGCTTTTGGGCGGGAGGGAGCCAAGAGACCCAGTACTTC
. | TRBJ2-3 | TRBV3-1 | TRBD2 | CASSQPTLAGGPTDTQYF | TGTGCCAGCAGCCAGCCAACACTAGCGGGGGGCCCCACAGATACGCAGTATTTT
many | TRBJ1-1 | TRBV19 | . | CASTPRRGGNTEAFF | TGTGCCAGTACCCCTCGGAGGGGTGGGAACACTGAAGCTTTCTTT
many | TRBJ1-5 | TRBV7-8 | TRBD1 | CASSLRTGVHSNQPQHF | TGTGCCAGCAGCTTAAGGACAGGAGTTCATAGCAATCAGCCCCAGCATTTT
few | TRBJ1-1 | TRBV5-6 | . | CASSLDERRNTEAFF | TGTGCCAGCAGCTTGGATGAGAGGCGGAACACTGAAGCTTTCTTT
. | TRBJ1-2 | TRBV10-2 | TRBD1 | CASSEMTGFDGYTF | TGCGCCAGCAGTGAAATGACAGGGTTTGATGGCTACACCTTC
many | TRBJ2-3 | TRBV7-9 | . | CASSLARTDTQYF | TGTGCCAGCAGCTTAGCAAGAACAGATACGCAGTATTTT
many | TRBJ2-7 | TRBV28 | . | CASSLGMGYGYEQYF | TGTGCCAGCAGTTTAGGGATGGGCTATGGCTACGAGCAGTACTTC
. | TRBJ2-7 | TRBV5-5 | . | CASSLLDISYEQYF | TGTGCCAGCAGCTTGTTGGACATCTCCTACGAGCAGTACTTC
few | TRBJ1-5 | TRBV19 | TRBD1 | CASSKGQYSNQPQHF | TGTGCCAGTAGTAAGGGACAGTATAGCAATCAGCCCCAGCATTTT
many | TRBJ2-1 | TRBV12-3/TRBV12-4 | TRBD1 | CASSMWDRVIQAGQFF | TGTGCCAGCAGTATGTGGGACAGGGTGATCCAGGCAGGGCAGTTCTTC
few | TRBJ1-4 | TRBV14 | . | CASSTARGTNEKLFF | TGTGCCAGCTCCACGGCGAGGGGAACTAATGAAAAACTGTTTTTT
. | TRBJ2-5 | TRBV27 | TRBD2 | CASSLDGRRETQYF | TGTGCCAGCAGTTTAGACGGGAGGAGAGAGACCCAGTACTTC
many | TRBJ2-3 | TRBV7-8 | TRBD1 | CASSLDFGTGQVTQYF | TGTGCCAGCAGCTTGGACTTCGGGACAGGGCAGGTTACGCAGTATTTT
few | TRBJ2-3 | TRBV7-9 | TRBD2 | CASRISGGRTDTQYF | TGTGCCAGCAGGATTAGCGGGGGGCGCACAGATACGCAGTATTTT
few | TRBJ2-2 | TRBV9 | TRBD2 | CASSASGSGTGELFF | TGTGCCAGCAGCGCCAGCGGGAGTGGCACCGGGGAGCTGTTTTTT
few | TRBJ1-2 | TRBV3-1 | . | CASSQEGRENYGYTF | TGTGCCAGCAGCCAAGAAGGCAGGGAGAACTATGGCTACACCTTC
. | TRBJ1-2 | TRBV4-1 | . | CASSLGRGGRNYGYTF | TGCGCCAGCAGCCTGGGTAGAGGGGGGAGGAACTATGGCTACACCTTC
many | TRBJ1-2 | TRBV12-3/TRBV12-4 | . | CASSLGDVGYTF | TGTGCCAGCAGTTTAGGGGACGTTGGCTACACCTTC
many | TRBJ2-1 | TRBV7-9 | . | CASSGRLGPYNEQFF | TGTGCCAGCAGCGGAAGACTAGGCCCCTACAATGAGCAGTTCTTC
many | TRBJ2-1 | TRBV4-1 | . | CASSPKPDAPNEQFF | TGCGCCAGCAGCCCTAAGCCGGACGCACCAAATGAGCAGTTCTTC
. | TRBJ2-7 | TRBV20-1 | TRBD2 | CSARTSGGSYEQYF | TGCAGTGCTCGGACTAGCGGGGGCTCCTACGAGCAGTACTTC
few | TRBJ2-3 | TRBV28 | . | CASSFLAENTDTQYF | TGTGCCAGCAGTTTCCTAGCCGAAAACACAGATACGCAGTATTTT